The subject of this entry is one T cell receptor beta chain. This clonotype was detected only a few times. There is no known antigen for this receptor. No qualities accompany the bases; no much larger clone lies one base away. This entry belongs to a study of T cell repertoires in cytomegalovirus infection (dated by TCRdb to 2018 to 2020). Looking at the study overall: Because public TCR beta signatures pointed to carriage of CMV infection together with the matching HLA type, the HLA type of each donor mattered for the analysis.

The CDR3 contains 12 residues, cysteine and phenylalanine counted. Solely the CDR3 DNA is kept, with 36 bases framed from the first base. V is clipped by 6 bases and J by 6 bases, and the sequence between their germline boundaries is 10 bases long. CDR1 and CDR2 (MNHEY, SVGEGT) derive from the germline V gene. Broader findings and caveats from the paper: In both this cohort and an independent roughly 330-donor cohort, the cumulative frequency of public TCR beta family members distinguished carriers of CMV infection plus the relevant HLA type. The ex vivo response was dominated by HLA-C-restricted CMV-specific TCR beta clonotypes, which also provided the single most frequent clonotype in two of eight donors.

For sequencing, an Illumina HiSeq 1500 was employed. TCRdb passed the public sequencing reads through fastp at Q25 and MiXCR, retaining productive beta sequences. One record per CDR3 amino acid sequence lists the most common genes and DNA. The sample table lists under 300,000 distinct CDR3 sequences, about 17% of them with a count of one. Around 47% of the sample belongs to the ten largest clones. The V gene is TRBV6-2 or TRBV6-3 and the J gene is TRBJ2-3, with the D gene uncertain. Sequencing was done on a sample of CD8+ T cells from PBMCs. The receptor comes from a human donor in good health (CMV status not recorded). Some clones in this sample may be carry-over from other donors' samples. The encoded CDR3 is CASRLPEDTQYF. The nucleotides are TGTGCCAGCAGACTCCCGGAGGATACGCAGTATTTT.